The following is a TCR beta chain sequence with its context. Its antigen is not known. TCRbeta library preparation incorporated unique molecular identifiers. MiXCR, run by TCRdb on the PCR reads, gives a single entry per CDR3 protein. The sample lists 490,000 or so distinct CDR3 sequences, about 10% occurring once. The data are from a study of T-cell reconstitution after alpha-beta-depleted transplantation in children. Study outcomes and limitations: Counts and diversity of T cells one year after transplant came mostly from newly produced T cells. By about two months after transplant, alpha-beta T cells reportedly arose from several hundred graft clones that had expanded.

Trimming removed 0 bases from V and 6 bases from J, with 17 bases in between. CDR1 LGHNA and CDR2 YSLEER come from the germline V gene. This CDR3 has 17 residues. This sequence joins TRBV4-3 and TRBJ1-4; weak D call: TRBD1 (6 bases). The clonotype comes from a child younger than 10 with inherited bone marrow failure, due to receive a stem cell transplant. The starting material was PBMCs, obtained before TCRalphabeta/CD19-depleted stem cell transplant. CDR3 loop: CASSQDHPRGRDEKLFF. CDR3 in DNA: TGCGCCAGCAGCCAAGATCATCCCAGGGGCAGGGATGAAAAACTGTTTTTT.